Sequencing of this TCR beta chain was carried out in a study of vaccination effects on CD4 cells after COVID-19. Study summary: Post-vaccine specimens arrived a median 72 days past the second dose.

Germline V lookup: CDR1 LGHNA, CDR2 YSLEER. The ends were cut back, 0 bases at V and 10 bases at J, with 15 bases in the middle. The CDR3 loop spans 15 amino acids. The protocol was immunoSEQ multiplex PCR, while the TCRdb copy is restricted to in-frame clones and leaves out a portion. Of fewer than 75,000 clones detected, 78% appear once; the ten largest clones hold approximately 4.5%. This clone was observed a handful of times. Its antigen is still unknown. Investigators separated out CD4+ T cells once around nine days of culture had passed. Participants were vaccinated with two doses of either the BNT162b2 or mRNA-1273 vaccine. No vaccinee had earlier SARS-CoV-2 infection, and nucleocapsid antibodies were negative.

This clonotype originated in a human donor who received a COVID-19 vaccine. This sequence joins TRBV4-3 and TRBJ2-2; D call uncertain. This sample comprised CD4+ T cells from PBMCs cultured without peptide, obtained after COVID-19 vaccination. DNA for the CDR3: TGCGCCAGCAGCCAAGATCACTTGATCCGCGAGGAGCTGTTTTTT. This sequence encodes CASSQDHLIREELFF.